This T cell receptor beta chain was captured by sequencing in a study of patients and donors after allogeneic stem cell transplantation. TCRdb processed the RT-PCR reads anew with MiXCR; each CDR3 protein has one entry. The repertoire holds 900,000 to 1,000,000 distinct CDR3 sequences, with about 20% as singletons. This clonotype has a handful of counts. The length of the CDR3 is 15 residues. V was shortened by 5 bases and J by 5 bases, with 16 bases between the two germline ends. The V call is TRBV12-3 or TRBV12-4, the J call TRBJ2-1; D may be TRBD2 (5 bases). Sequenced input: blood, either unsorted or a sorted T cell fraction (not recorded which). The sequence derives from a human donor who was either an allogeneic HSCT recipient or a stem cell or donor lymphocyte infusion donor (not recorded which). It is not recorded whose cells these are; they may come from a transplant donor. CDR3 sequence reads: CASSPPGTIHNEQFF. DNA for the CDR3: TGTGCCAGCAGTCCTCCGGGAACTATCCACAATGAGCAGTTCTTC.